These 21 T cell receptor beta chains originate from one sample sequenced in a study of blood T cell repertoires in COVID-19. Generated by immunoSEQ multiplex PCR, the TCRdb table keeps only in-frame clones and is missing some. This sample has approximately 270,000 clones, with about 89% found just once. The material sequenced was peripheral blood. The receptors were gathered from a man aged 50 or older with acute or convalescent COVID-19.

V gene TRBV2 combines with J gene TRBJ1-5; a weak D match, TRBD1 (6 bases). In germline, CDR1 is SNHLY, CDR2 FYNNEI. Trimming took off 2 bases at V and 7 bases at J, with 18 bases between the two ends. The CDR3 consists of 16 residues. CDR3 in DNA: TGTGCCAGCAGTGAACGGGGGGCGGGCCTAGGGCAGCCCCAGCATTTT. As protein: CASSERGAGLGQPQHF.

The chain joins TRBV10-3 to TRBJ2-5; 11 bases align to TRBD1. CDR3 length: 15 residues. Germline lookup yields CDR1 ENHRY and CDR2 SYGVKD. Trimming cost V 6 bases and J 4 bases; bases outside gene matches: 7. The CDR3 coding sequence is TGTGCCATCAGGCCCGGGACAGGGGGATCAGAGACCCAGTACTTC. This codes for CAIRPGTGGSETQYF.

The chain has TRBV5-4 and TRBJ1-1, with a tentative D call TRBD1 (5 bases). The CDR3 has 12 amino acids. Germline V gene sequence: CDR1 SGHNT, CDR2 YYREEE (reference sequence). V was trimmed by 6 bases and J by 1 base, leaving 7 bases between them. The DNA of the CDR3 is TGTGCCAGCAAAAGGGGGAACACTGAAGCTTTCTTT. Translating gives CASKRGNTEAFF. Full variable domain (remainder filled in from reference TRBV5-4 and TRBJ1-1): ETGVTQSPTHLIKTRGQQVTLRCSSQSGHNTVSWYQQALGQGPQFIFQYYREEENGRGNFPPRFSGLQFPNYSSELNVNALELDDSALYLCASKRGNTEAFFGQGTRLTVV.

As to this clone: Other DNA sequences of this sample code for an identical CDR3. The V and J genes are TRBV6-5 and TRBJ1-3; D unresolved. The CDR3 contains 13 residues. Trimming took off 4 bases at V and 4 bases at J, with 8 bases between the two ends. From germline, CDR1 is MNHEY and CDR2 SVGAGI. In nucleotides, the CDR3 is TGTGCCAGCAGTTTAATTTCGGGAAACACCATATATTTT. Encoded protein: CASSLISGNTIYF.

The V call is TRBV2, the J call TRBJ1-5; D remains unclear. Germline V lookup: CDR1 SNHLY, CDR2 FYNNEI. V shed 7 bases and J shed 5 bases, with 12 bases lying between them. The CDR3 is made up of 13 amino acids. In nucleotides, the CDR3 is TGTGCCAGCAAACCCCCAGGCTATCAGCCCCAGCATTTT. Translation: CASKPPGYQPQHF.

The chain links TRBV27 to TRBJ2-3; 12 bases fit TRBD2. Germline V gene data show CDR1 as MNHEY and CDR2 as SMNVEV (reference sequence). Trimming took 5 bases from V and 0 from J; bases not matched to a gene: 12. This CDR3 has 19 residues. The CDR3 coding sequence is TGTGCCAGCAGTCCCCTTATAAAACTAGCGGGGGGAAGCACAGATACGCAGTATTTT. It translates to CASSPLIKLAGGSTDTQYF.

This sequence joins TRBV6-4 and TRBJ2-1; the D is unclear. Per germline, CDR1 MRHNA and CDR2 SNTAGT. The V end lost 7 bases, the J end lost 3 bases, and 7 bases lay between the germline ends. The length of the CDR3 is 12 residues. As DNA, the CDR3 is TGTGCCAGCAATAGATACTACAATGAGCAGTTCTTC. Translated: CASNRYYNEQFF.

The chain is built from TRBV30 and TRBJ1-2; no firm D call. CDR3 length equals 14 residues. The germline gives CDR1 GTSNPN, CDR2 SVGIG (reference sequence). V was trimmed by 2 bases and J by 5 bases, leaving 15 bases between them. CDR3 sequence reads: CAWSFRGEGYGYTF. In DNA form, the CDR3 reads TGTGCCTGGAGTTTTCGGGGAGAAGGATATGGCTACACCTTC.

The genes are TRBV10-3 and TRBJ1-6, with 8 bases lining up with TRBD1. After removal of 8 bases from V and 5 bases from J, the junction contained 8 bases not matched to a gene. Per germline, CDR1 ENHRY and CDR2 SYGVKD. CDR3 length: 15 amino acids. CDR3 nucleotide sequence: TGTGCCATCGGAAGACAGGGGCAAAATAATTCACCCCTCCACTTT. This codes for CAIGRQGQNNSPLHF.

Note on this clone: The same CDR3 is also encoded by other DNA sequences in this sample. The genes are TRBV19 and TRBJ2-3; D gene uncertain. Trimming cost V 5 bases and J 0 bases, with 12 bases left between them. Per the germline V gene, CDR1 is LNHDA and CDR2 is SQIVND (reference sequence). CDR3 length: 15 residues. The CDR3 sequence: CASSYTRLSTDTQYF. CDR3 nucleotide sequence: TGTGCCAGTAGTTACACCCGATTGAGCACAGATACGCAGTATTTT.

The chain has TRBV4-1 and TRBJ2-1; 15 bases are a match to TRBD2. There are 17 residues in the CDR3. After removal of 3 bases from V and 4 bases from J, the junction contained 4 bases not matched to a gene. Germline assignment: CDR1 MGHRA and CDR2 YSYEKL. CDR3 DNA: TGCGCCAGCAGCCATGGGACTAGCGGGGGGCTATACAATGAGCAGTTCTTC. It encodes CASSHGTSGGLYNEQFF.

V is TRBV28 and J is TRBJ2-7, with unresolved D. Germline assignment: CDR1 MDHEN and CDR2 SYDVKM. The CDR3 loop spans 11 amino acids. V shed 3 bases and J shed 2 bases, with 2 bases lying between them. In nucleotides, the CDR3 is TGTGCCAGCAGTTTCGCCTACGAGCAGTACTTC. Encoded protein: CASSFAYEQYF.

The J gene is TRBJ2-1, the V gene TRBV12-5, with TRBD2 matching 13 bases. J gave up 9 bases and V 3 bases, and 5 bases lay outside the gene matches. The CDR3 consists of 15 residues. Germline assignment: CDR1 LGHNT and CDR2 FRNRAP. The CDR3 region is CASGLLAGGPSEQFF. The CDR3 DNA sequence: TGTGCTAGTGGTTTACTAGCGGGGGGGCCCAGTGAGCAGTTCTTC.

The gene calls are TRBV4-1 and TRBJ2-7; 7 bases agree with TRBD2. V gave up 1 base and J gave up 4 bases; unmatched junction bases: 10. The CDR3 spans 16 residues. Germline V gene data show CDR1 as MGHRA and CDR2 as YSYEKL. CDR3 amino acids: CASSQGGGGTTYEQYF. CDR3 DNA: TGCGCCAGCAGCCAAGGTGGCGGGGGAACAACGTACGAGCAGTACTTC.

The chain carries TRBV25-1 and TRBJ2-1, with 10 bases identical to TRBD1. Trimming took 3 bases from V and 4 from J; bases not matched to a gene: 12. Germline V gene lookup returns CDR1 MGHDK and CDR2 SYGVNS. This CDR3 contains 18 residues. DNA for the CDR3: TGTGCCAGCAGTGATCCCGGGACAGGGGCAACCCATTACAATGAGCAGTTCTTC. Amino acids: CASSDPGTGATHYNEQFF.

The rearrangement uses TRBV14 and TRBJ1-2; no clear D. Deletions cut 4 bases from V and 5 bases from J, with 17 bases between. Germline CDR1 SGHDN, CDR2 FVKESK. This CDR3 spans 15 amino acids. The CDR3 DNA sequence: TGTGCCAGCAGCCCCGGGAAGGGTATAGGATATGGCTACACCTTC. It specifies CASSPGKGIGYGYTF. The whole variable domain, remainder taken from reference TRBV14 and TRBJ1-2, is EAGVTQFPSHSVIEKGQTVTLRCDPISGHDNLYWYRRVMGKEIKFLLHFVKESKQDESGMPNNRFLAERTGGTYSTLKVQPAELEDSGVYFCASSPGKGIGYGYTFGSGTRLTVV.

The CDR3: CASNGQGATEAFF. The DNA for the CDR3 is TGTGCCAGCAACGGACAGGGGGCCACTGAAGCTTTCTTT. The rearrangement links TRBV2 to TRBJ1-1; 11 nucleotides agree with TRBD1. V trimming: 7 bases; J trimming: 4 bases; junction bases outside the gene matches: 2. Germline lookup yields CDR1 SNHLY and CDR2 FYNNEI. CDR3 length: 13 residues.

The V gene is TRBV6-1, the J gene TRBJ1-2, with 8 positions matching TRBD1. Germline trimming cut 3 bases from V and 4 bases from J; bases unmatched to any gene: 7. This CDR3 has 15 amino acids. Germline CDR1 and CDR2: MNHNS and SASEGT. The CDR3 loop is CASSERTGSLYGYTF. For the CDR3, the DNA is TGTGCCAGCAGTGAGAGGACAGGGAGTCTCTATGGCTACACCTTC.

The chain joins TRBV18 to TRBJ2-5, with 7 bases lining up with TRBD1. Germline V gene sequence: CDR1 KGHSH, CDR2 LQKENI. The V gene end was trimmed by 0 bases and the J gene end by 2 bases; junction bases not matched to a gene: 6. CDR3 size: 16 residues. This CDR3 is CASSPPDRRAQETQYF. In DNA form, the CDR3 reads TGTGCCAGCTCACCACCGGACAGGCGGGCGCAAGAGACCCAGTACTTC.

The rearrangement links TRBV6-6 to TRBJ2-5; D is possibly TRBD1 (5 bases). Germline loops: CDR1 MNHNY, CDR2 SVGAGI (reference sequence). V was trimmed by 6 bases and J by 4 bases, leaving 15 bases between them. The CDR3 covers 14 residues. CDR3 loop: CASSSLGPGETQYF. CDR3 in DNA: TGTGCCAGCAGCTCTCTGGGGCCCGGAGAGACCCAGTACTTC.

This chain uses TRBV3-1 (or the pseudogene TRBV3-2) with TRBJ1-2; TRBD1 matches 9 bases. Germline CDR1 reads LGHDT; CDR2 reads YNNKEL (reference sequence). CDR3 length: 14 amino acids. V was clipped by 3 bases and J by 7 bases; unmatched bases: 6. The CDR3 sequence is CASSQDRGGGGYTF. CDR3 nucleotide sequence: TGTGCCAGCAGCCAGGACAGGGGAGGGGGTGGCTACACCTTC.